This entry concerns a single T cell receptor (beta chain). This entry is derived from a study of technical replicates of blood from several donors. Libraries were prepared by immunoSEQ multiplex PCR; TCRdb keeps only in-frame clonotypes and omits some of them. Seen here are 55,000 to 80,000 clones, around 97% observed once, and the top ten hold approximately 0.2%. Trimming took off 0 bases at V and 3 bases at J, with 9 bases between the two ends. Germline CDR1 reads ENHRY; CDR2 reads SYGVKD. The CDR3 length is 15 residues. The rearrangement uses TRBV10-3 and TRBJ1-5; no clear D. The sequenced material came from T cells isolated from PBMCs. The receptor comes from a human donor in good health. In DNA form, the CDR3 reads TGTGCCATCAGTGAGTCGAGGGATAACAATCAGCCCCAGCATTTT. Its translation: CAISESRDNNQPQHF.